The 21 T cell receptor beta chains given below trace back to one sample, sequenced in a study of cytomegalovirus exposure and HLA in healthy donors listed by TCRdb under 2017. Receptor amplification or capture employed the immunoSEQ multiplex PCR assay. What TCRdb holds here is the immuneACCESS table cut down to in-frame rearrangements. Part of the clones is not present; checked against another copy, under half of the missing clones reflect an unresolved V gene, and the others are unexplained. The sample table contains around 250,000 clones; only one count was recorded for almost 90% of them. The biggest ten clones account for 0.37% of the sample. Sequenced input: PBMCs. The receptors originated from a woman younger than 30 in good health and CMV-seronegative.

The chain joins TRBV2 to TRBJ1-2; the match to TRBD1 covers 8 bases. The CDR3 sequence is 18 residues long. Trimming removed 6 bases from V and 1 base from J; junction bases left unmatched: 16. Germline CDR1 and CDR2: SNHLY and FYNNEI. The chain's CDR3 is CASSERTGRLEHNYGYTF. The CDR3 DNA follows: TGTGCCAGCAGCGAACGGACAGGGCGGCTGGAACATAACTATGGCTACACCTTC.

The rearrangement uses TRBV9 and TRBJ1-6, with D possibly being TRBD1 (6 bases). Trimming stripped 4 bases from V and 0 bases from J, with 17 bases between. The CDR3 runs to 18 residues. Germline values: CDR1 SGDLS, CDR2 YYNGEE. The chain's CDR3 is CASSTPRGTSSYNSPLHF. The CDR3 nucleotides are TGTGCCAGCAGCACCCCTAGGGGGACAAGCTCCTATAATTCACCCCTCCACTTT.

The V gene is TRBV6-5, the J gene TRBJ1-4; maybe TRBD1 (6 bases). CDR1 and CDR2 from the germline V gene are MNHEY and SVGAGI. This CDR3 comprises 15 residues. With 8 bases removed from V and 4 bases from J, the gap between germline ends came to 17 bases. CDR3 residues: CASAETGHSNEKLFF. For the CDR3, the DNA is TGTGCCAGCGCCGAGACAGGCCACAGTAATGAAAAACTGTTTTTT.

The chain is built from TRBV28 and TRBJ2-5; tentative D call: TRBD2 (8 bases). Germline V gene data show CDR1 as MDHEN and CDR2 as SYDVKM. The CDR3 covers 15 residues. V dropped 2 bases and J dropped 2 bases, with 12 bases sitting between them. The DNA of the CDR3 is TGTGCCAGCAGTTTAGCGGGGGGACAGCAAGAGACCCAGTACTTC. This gives the protein CASSLAGGQQETQYF.

V is TRBV6-1 and J is TRBJ1-5; D gene ambiguous. CDR3 size: 10 residues. Germline V CDR1 and CDR2: MNHNS, SASEGT. V was shortened by 10 bases and J by 4 bases, with 5 bases between the two germline ends. CDR3: CATGNQPQHF. CDR3 DNA: TGTGCCACGGGAAATCAGCCCCAGCATTTT.

The chain employs TRBV19 and TRBJ2-3, with 7 bases identical to TRBD1. The CDR3 sequence is 13 residues long. V was clipped by 5 bases and J by 6 bases; unmatched bases: 5. Germline CDR1 is LNHDA and CDR2 is SQIVND (reference sequence). In DNA form, the CDR3 reads TGTGCCAGTAGTGTCAGGGGGTCGGATACGCAGTATTTT. It encodes CASSVRGSDTQYF.

The chain employs TRBV27 and TRBJ2-1; 9 nucleotides line up with TRBD1. The CDR3 has 15 residues. After removal of 4 bases from V and 1 base from J, the junction contained 2 bases not matched to a gene. Germline-derived CDR1 and CDR2 are MNHEY and SMNVEV (reference sequence). CDR3 bases: TGTGCCAGCAGTTCCGGGACAGGGTCCTACAATGAGCAGTTCTTC. This encodes CASSSGTGSYNEQFF.

The CDR3 DNA reads TGTGCCATCAGTGAGGGGACGACGGGGGAGCAGTACGTC. It translates to CAISEGTTGEQYV. The rearrangement joins TRBV10-3 to TRBJ2-7; D assignment may be TRBD1 or TRBD2 (5 bases each). V lost 2 bases, J lost 7 bases, and 12 bases lay in between. Germline CDR1 is ENHRY and CDR2 is SYGVKD. The CDR3 runs to 13 residues.

This CDR3 reads CASSFRDRAIMDGYTF. The DNA for the CDR3 is TGTGCCAGCAGTTTCCGGGACAGGGCGATTATGGATGGCTACACCTTC. The chain recombines TRBV6-5 with TRBJ1-2, with 9 positions matching TRBD1. Germline-derived CDR1 and CDR2 are MNHEY and SVGAGI. V dropped 4 bases and J dropped 6; count of bases not matched to a gene: 12. This CDR3 has 16 residues.

The CDR3 spells CAWTPDRYTEAFF. CDR3 DNA sequence: TGTGCCTGGACCCCGGACAGATACACTGAAGCTTTCTTT. This chain connects TRBV30 to TRBJ1-1, with TRBD1 as a possible D gene (6 bases). In germline, CDR1 is GTSNPN, CDR2 SVGIG (reference sequence). This CDR3 comprises 13 residues. The V and J ends lost 4 bases and 3 bases respectively, with 12 bases between them.

The chain is built from TRBV19 and TRBJ1-4; TRBD1 is a possible D gene (5 bases). The ends were cut back, 5 bases at V and 4 bases at J, with 11 bases in the middle. CDR3 length: 14 residues. Germline values: CDR1 LNHDA, CDR2 SQIVND (reference sequence). DNA of the CDR3: TGTGCCAGTAGTCGACAGACTTATAATGAAAAACTGTTTTTT. It codes for CASSRQTYNEKLFF. Based on the CDR3 plus reference TRBV19 and TRBJ1-4, the full variable domain is DGGITQSPKYLFRKEGQNVTLSCEQNLNHDAMYWYRQDPGQGLRLIYYSQIVNDFQKGDIAEGYSVSREKKESFPLTVTSAQKNPTAFYLCASSRQTYNEKLFFGSGTQLSVL.

The chain couples TRBV7-2 to TRBJ1-5; D gene ambiguous. The V and J ends lost 6 bases and 5 bases respectively, with 11 bases between them. The CDR3 loop spans 13 amino acids. Germline V gene data show CDR1 as SGHTA and CDR2 as FQGNSA. CDR3 in DNA: TGTGCCAGCAGTTACCACTTTGATCAGCCCCAGCATTTT. It yields the protein CASSYHFDQPQHF.

The chain joins TRBV4-1 to TRBJ2-5; D remains ambiguous. This CDR3 has 13 amino acids. The germline CDR1 and CDR2 sequences are MGHRA and YSYEKL. V shed 1 base and J shed 5 bases, with 8 bases lying between them. CDR3 loop: CASSQALSETQYF. CDR3 coding DNA: TGCGCCAGCAGCCAAGCCCTATCGGAGACCCAGTACTTC.

This clone showed up just once. This chain connects TRBV7-9 to TRBJ2-7, with a tentative D call TRBD1 (5 bases). The germline V and J ends were trimmed by 5 bases and 0 bases, with 17 bases remaining between them. CDR3 length: 16 residues. Germline loops: CDR1 SEHNR, CDR2 FQNEAQ (reference sequence). CDR3: CASSLKTGSLSYEQYF. CDR3 sequence (DNA): TGTGCCAGCAGCCTTAAAACAGGAAGCCTCTCCTACGAGCAGTACTTC. Complete variable domain (other parts from reference TRBV7-9 and TRBJ2-7): DTGVSQNPRHKITKRGQNVTFRCDPISEHNRLYWYRQTLGQGPEFLTYFQNEAQLEKSRLLSDRFSAERPKGSFSTLEIQRTEQGDSAMYLCASSLKTGSLSYEQYFGPGTRLTVT.

The V and J genes are TRBV5-4 and TRBJ2-7, with 9 bases matching TRBD1. CDR1 is SGHNT and CDR2 is YYREEE in the germline V gene (reference sequence). The CDR3 length is 13 residues. V shed 4 bases and J 7 bases; nucleotides not matched to a gene: 6. The CDR3 nucleotides read TGTGCCAGCAGCAAGGGACAGGGTAAGGAGCAGTACGTC. Protein: CASSKGQGKEQYV.

The rearrangement uses TRBV6-1 and TRBJ2-7; TRBD1 is a possible D gene (6 bases). The germline CDR1 and CDR2 sequences are MNHNS and SASEGT. Trimming took off 0 bases at V and 2 bases at J, with 11 bases between the two ends. The CDR3 consists of 15 residues. The CDR3 DNA reads TGTGCCAGCAGTGAAGCAGGGGGAAACGCCTACGAGCAGTACTTC. Translation gives CASSEAGGNAYEQYF.

This chain joins TRBV28 and TRBJ2-3, with 7 bases fitting TRBD2. Germline V gene lookup returns CDR1 MDHEN and CDR2 SYDVKM. CDR3 size: 13 residues. J was trimmed by 5 bases and V by 5 bases; bases with no gene match: 4. The CDR3 spells CASSPREVDTQYF. CDR3 nucleotide sequence: TGTGCCAGCAGTCCCCGGGAGGTAGATACGCAGTATTTT.

This sequence joins TRBV6-5 and TRBJ2-3, with D hard to call. CDR1 and CDR2 from the germline V gene are MNHEY and SVGAGI. Between the trimmed V and J ends, which lost 2 bases and 5 bases, there was a span of 14 bases. This CDR3 spans 15 amino acids. In DNA, the CDR3 is TGTGCCAGCAGTTACGTCGCGGTCTCAGAAGATACGCAGTATTTT. It codes for CASSYVAVSEDTQYF.

The chain couples TRBV30 to TRBJ1-1; D call uncertain. The germline V and J ends were trimmed by 4 bases and 1 base, with 16 bases remaining between them. Germline-derived CDR1 and CDR2 are GTSNPN and SVGIG (reference sequence). The CDR3 covers 15 residues. Written as DNA, the CDR3 is TGTGCCTGGATGAATTTGGACTCCGGGAACACTGAAGCTTTCTTT. The encoded protein is CAWMNLDSGNTEAFF.

The sample holds a few counts of this clone. The chain links TRBV7-2 to TRBJ1-2; 7 bases map to TRBD1. The CDR3 totals 12 residues. With V trimmed by 6 bases and J by 7 bases, 5 bases remained unmatched. The germline CDR1 and CDR2 sequences are SGHTA and FQGNSA. Here the CDR3 reads CASSDRDGGYTF. The CDR3 coding sequence is TGTGCCAGCAGTGACAGGGACGGTGGCTACACCTTC.

V and J are TRBV7-2 and TRBJ2-7; D may be TRBD2 (6 bases). Trimming shortened V by 1 base and J by 0 bases, and 10 bases separated the two germline ends. CDR1 SGHTA and CDR2 FQGNSA come from the germline V gene. The CDR3 consists of 15 residues. This chain's CDR3 is CASSLGSGPSYEQYF. Here the CDR3 DNA reads TGTGCCAGCAGCTTAGGTAGCGGACCCTCCTACGAGCAGTACTTC.